The text below deals with one TCR beta chain. Germline assignment: CDR1 LGHNA and CDR2 YSLEER. Deletions cut 1 base from V and 6 bases from J, with 13 bases between. The CDR3 is made up of 14 amino acids. The method was immunoSEQ multiplex PCR; TCRdb's version includes in-frame clones alone and lacks a portion of them. Among about 75,000 clones listed, less than 95% were seen once. The sample comes from a study of control samples from healthy donors and cancer patients. The sequencing sample was made of blood. The V gene is TRBV4-3, the J gene TRBJ2-7, with D perhaps matching TRBD2 (5 bases). The TCR sequence derives from a woman in her thirties or forties in good health. This chain's CDR3 is CASSQGGRTGEQYF. CDR3 sequence (DNA): TGCGCCAGCAGCCAAGGAGGGAGAACGGGCGAGCAGTACTTC.